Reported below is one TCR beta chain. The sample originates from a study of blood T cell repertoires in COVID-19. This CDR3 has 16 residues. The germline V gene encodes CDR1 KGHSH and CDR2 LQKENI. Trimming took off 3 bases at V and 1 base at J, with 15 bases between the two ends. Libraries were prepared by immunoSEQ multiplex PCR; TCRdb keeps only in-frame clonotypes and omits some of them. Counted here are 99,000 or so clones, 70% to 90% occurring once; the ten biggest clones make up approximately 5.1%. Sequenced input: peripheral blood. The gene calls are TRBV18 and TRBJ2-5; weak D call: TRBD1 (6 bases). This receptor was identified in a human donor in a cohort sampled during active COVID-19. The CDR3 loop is CASSPLFRGSQETQYF. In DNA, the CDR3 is TGTGCCAGCTCACCTCTGTTCAGGGGTTCCCAAGAGACCCAGTACTTC.